This T cell receptor beta chain is drawn from a study of cytomegalovirus exposure and HLA in healthy donors. Study outcomes and limitations: An Asian-associated ancestry cluster reportedly showed fewer N-insertions than the roughly 700-donor mean in a later analysis. Reported results showed that the classifier diagnosed cytomegalovirus status with high specificity and sensitivity. Per a later analysis, HLA-associated TCR beta chains showed more clonal expansion than other, equally common TCR beta chains.

A multiplex PCR was run with 60 Vbeta primers and 13 Jbeta primers. Authors' data handling: Later, an analysis found about 80 million unique TCR beta chains, and around 10 million of these were shared. TCRdb keeps only in-frame clones here, not all; method: immunoSEQ multiplex PCR. From that table come the V and J calls and clone size; the DNA was used to work out D and trimming. The sample has fewer than 250,000 clones, 75% to 80% seen once. Regarding this clone: No antigen is known for it.

The CDR3 extends over 12 amino acids. CDR1 is SGHVS and CDR2 is FQNEAQ in the germline V gene. Losses at the gene ends were 5 bases for V and 11 bases for J; bases not matched to a gene: 6. The sequenced sample was PBMCs. The chain has TRBV7-8 and TRBJ1-5; 7 positions agree with TRBD1. This TCR was sampled from a man aged 18 to 35 in good health and CMV-seronegative. CDR3 sequence reads: CASSPPQGAQHF. CDR3 in DNA: TGTGCCAGCAGCCCCCCCCAGGGGGCCCAGCATTTT.